The table lists the clone carrying this T cell receptor (beta chain) with a few counts. The antigen remains undetermined. The data were obtained in a study of T cell repertoires in cytomegalovirus infection. Across the whole study: Public TCR beta signatures marked donors with CMV infection and the matching HLA. Findings and limits, study-wide: Clonotypes of TCR beta that were HLA-C-restricted and CMV-specific dominated the ex vivo response.

TCRdb re-analysed the reads in MiXCR, keeping a single row per CDR3 protein. This table holds about 150,000 distinct CDR3 sequences, around 20% found once. Deletions cut 6 bases from V and 8 bases from J, with 17 bases between. CDR3 length equals 14 residues. In germline, CDR1 is SNHLY, CDR2 FYNNEI. This receptor was obtained from a human donor in good health (CMV status not recorded). Some clones in this sample may be carry-over from other donors' samples. The chain has TRBV2 and TRBJ2-1, with a weak D call TRBD1 (6 bases). Sequencing was carried out using PBMCs. The CDR3: CASSVRGRGHEQFF. CDR3 sequence (DNA): TGTGCCAGCAGCGTTCGGGGCAGGGGCCATGAGCAGTTCTTC.